The source of this T cell receptor beta chain is a study of blood T cell repertoires in COVID-19. V lost 4 bases, J lost 4 bases, and 10 bases stayed unmatched. The CDR3 has 15 residues. Germline V CDR1 and CDR2: LGHDT, YNNKEL (reference sequence). The table came from immunoSEQ multiplex PCR; TCRdb's copy has only in-frame clones and leaves some out. The top ten hold 1.3% of the sample, which has 220,000 or so clones, about four fifths seen once. The sequenced sample consisted of PBMCs or T cells enriched from blood (not recorded which). This sequence was found in a woman aged 40 to 50 with acute COVID-19. V usage is TRBV3-1 (or the pseudogene TRBV3-2) and J usage is TRBJ2-7; 7 bases match TRBD1. The CDR3 protein is CASSPDMGQRYEQYF. The CDR3 DNA sequence: TGTGCCAGCAGCCCAGACATGGGACAGAGATACGAGCAGTACTTC.